A single sample is the source of the 8 T cell receptor gamma chains below, sequenced in a study of gamma delta lymphoproliferative disorders and STAT genes. TCRdb reanalysed the multiplex PCR reads with CATT. The sample yields 2,500 or so gamma-chain clones, approximately 10% seen once. Genomic DNA from isolated PBMCs served as the sequencing template. Sequenced material: blood. The receptors derive from a human donor in good health.

This clone is medium-sized. The V and J genes are TRGV9 and TRGJP2. Here the J gene was assigned by germline matching of the DNA, as TCRdb has none. In germline, CDR1 is GITISATS, CDR2 ISYDGTV (reference sequence). This CDR3 has 13 residues. The V gene end was trimmed by 12 bases and the J gene end by 0 bases; junction bases not matched to a gene: 7. The CDR3 is CAPTYSSDWIKTF. CDR3 sequence (DNA): TGTGCCCCTACCTATAGTAGTGATTGGATCAAGACGTTT.

This clone ranks as medium-sized. The CDR3 reads CATWDGLYSTGWFKIF. In DNA, the CDR3 is TGTGCCACCTGGGACGGGCTGTATTCCACTGGTTGGTTCAAGATATTT. This chain links TRGV2 with TRGJP1. TCRdb lists no J gene, so it was determined here by aligning the DNA to germline. Trimming cost V 0 bases and J 3 bases; bases outside gene matches: 7. The CDR3 loop spans 16 amino acids. The germline gives CDR1 EGSNGY, CDR2 YDSYNSKV.

By frequency in the sample, this clone is medium-sized (0.01 to 0.1%). The same CDR3 is also encoded by other DNA sequences in this sample. The rearrangement joins TRGV8 to TRGJ1 or TRGJ2. The J gene, absent from TCRdb, was called here by matching the DNA to germline. The CDR3 runs to 12 residues. The V gene end was trimmed by 5 bases and the J gene end by 4 bases; junction bases not matched to a gene: 5. Germline V gives CDR1 VENAVY, CDR2 YDSYNSRV. In nucleotides, the CDR3 is TGTGCCACCTGGGGGATCTATTATAAGAAACTCTTT. Its protein product is CATWGIYYKKLF.

This clone is medium-sized (0.01 to 0.1%). This chain joins TRGV10 and TRGJ1 or TRGJ2. No J segment appears in TCRdb, so it was assigned here by matching the sequence to germline. TRGV10 carries the ORF label, with uncertain function. V lost 8 bases, J lost 11 bases, and 13 bases stayed unmatched. The CDR3 is 12 amino acids. CDR3 nucleotide sequence: TGTGCTGCGTGGGATTTAATGGGGCAGAAACTCTTT. It translates to CAAWDLMGQKLF.

This clone is labeled medium-sized. V and J are TRGV5 and TRGJP2. The J gene is not listed in TCRdb, so it was assigned here from a DNA match to germline. Trimming at V came to 3 bases and at J to 12 bases, leaving 4 bases not matched to a gene. The CDR3 sequence is 11 residues long. CDR1 is VINAFY and CDR2 is YDVSNSKD in the germline V gene. CDR3 residues: CATWDDRIKTF. The DNA for the CDR3 is TGTGCCACCTGGGACGATCGGATCAAGACGTTT.

By share, this clone counts as medium-sized. Other DNA sequences in the sample encode the same CDR3. The gene calls are TRGV9 and TRGJP. TCRdb leaves out the J gene; it was filled in here by matching the DNA to germline. Germline V gene sequence: CDR1 GITISATS, CDR2 ISYDGTV (reference sequence). The ends lost 3 bases at V and 5 bases at J; junction bases unmatched: 4. The CDR3 is made up of 16 amino acids. The chain's CDR3 is CALWELKELGKKIKVF. Written as DNA, the CDR3 is TGTGCCTTGTGGGAGTTAAAAGAGTTGGGCAAAAAAATCAAGGTATTT.

This clone counts as large. The chain links TRGV10 to TRGJP1. Here the J gene came from matching the DNA to germline, since TCRdb omits it. TRGV10 is an ORF for which the function is uncertain. CDR3 length: 17 amino acids. V dropped 8 bases and J dropped 0; count of bases not matched to a gene: 13. The CDR3 is CAAWDFPRYTTGWFKIF. CDR3 DNA: TGTGCTGCGTGGGACTTCCCCAGATATACCACTGGTTGGTTCAAGATATTT.

This clone has a handful of counts. A far larger clone is a single base away, which makes a read error likely. Other DNA sequences in this specimen translate into the identical CDR3. J is TRGJ1 or TRGJ2 and V is TRGV2. The J gene is absent in TCRdb and was assigned here via DNA matching to germline. The CDR3 is 14 amino acids. In germline, CDR1 is EGSNGY, CDR2 YDSYNSKV. The CDR3 sequence is CATWDVNNYYKKLF. The CDR3 nucleotides read TGTGCCACCTGGGACGTCAACAATTATTACAAGAAACTCTTT.